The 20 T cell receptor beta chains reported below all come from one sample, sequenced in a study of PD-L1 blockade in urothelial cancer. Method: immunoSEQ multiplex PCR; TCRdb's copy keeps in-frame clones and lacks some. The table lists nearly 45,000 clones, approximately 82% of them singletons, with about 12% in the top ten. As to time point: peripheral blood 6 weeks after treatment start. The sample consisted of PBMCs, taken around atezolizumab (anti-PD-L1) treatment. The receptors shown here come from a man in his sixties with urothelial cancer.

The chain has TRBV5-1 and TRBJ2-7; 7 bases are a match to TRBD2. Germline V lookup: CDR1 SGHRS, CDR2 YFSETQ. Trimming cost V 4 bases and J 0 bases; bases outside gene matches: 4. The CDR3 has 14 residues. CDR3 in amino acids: CASSRGDDSYEQYF. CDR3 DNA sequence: TGCGCCAGCAGCCGGGGGGACGACTCCTACGAGCAGTACTTC.

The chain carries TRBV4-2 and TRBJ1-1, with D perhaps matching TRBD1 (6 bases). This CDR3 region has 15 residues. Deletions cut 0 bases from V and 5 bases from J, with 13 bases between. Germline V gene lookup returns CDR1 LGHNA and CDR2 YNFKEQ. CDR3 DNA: TGTGCCAGCAGCCAAGAGGGCAGGGGATGGACTGAAGCTTTCTTT. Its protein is CASSQEGRGWTEAFF.

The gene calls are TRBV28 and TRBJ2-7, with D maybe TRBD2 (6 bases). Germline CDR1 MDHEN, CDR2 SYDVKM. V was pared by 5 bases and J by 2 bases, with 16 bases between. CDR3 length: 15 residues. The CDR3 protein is CASSPGTLSPYEQYF. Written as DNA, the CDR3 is TGTGCCAGCAGTCCCGGGACTCTCTCCCCCTACGAGCAGTACTTC.

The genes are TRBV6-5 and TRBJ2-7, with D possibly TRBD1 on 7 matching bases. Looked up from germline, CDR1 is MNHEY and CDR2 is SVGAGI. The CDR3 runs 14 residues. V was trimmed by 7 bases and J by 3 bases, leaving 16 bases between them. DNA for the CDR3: TGTGCCAGCACCAAAGGCAGGGGGGTCTACGAGCAGTACTTC. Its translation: CASTKGRGVYEQYF.

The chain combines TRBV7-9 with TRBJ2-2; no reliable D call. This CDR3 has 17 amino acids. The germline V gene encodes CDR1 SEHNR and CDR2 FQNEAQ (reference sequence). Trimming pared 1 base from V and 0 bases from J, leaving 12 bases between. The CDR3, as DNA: TGTGCCAGCAGCTTAGTCATGGAGACCGCGAACACCGGGGAGCTGTTTTTT. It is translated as CASSLVMETANTGELFF. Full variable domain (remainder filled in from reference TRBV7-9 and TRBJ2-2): DTGVSQNPRHKITKRGQNVTFRCDPISEHNRLYWYRQTLGQGPEFLTYFQNEAQLEKSRLLSDRFSAERPKGSFSTLEIQRTEQGDSAMYLCASSLVMETANTGELFFGEGSRLTVL.

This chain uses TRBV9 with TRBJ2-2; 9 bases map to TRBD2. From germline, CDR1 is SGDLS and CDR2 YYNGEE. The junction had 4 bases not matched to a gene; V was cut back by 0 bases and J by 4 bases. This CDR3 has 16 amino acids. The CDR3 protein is CASSVGLRGGTGELFF. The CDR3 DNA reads TGTGCCAGCAGCGTAGGGTTGCGGGGGGGCACCGGGGAGCTGTTTTTT.

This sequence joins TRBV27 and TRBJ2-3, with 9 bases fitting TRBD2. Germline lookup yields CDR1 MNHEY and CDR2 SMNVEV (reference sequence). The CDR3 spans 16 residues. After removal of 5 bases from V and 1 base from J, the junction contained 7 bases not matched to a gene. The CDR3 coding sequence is TGTGCCAGCAGTCGCCTTAGCGGGGGACGCACAGATACGCAGTATTTT. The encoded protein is CASSRLSGGRTDTQYF.

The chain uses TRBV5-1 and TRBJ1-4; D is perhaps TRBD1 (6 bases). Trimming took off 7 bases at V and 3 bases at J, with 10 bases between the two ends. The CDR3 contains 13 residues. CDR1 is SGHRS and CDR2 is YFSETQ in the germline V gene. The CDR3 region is CASAGVANEKLFF. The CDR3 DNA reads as TGCGCCAGCGCAGGGGTGGCTAATGAAAAACTGTTTTTT. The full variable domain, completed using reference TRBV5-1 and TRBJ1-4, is KAGVTQTPRYLIKTRGQQVTLSCSPISGHRSVSWYQQTPGQGLQFLFEYFSETQRNKGNFPGRFSGRQFSNSRSEMNVSTLELGDSALYLCASAGVANEKLFFGSGTQLSVL.

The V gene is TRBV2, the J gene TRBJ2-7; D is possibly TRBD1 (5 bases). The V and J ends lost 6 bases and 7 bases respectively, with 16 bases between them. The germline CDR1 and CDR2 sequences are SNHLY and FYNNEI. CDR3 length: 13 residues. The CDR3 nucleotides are TGTGCCAGCAGCATGGGGCCCTCCGGGGAGCAGTACTTC. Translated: CASSMGPSGEQYF.

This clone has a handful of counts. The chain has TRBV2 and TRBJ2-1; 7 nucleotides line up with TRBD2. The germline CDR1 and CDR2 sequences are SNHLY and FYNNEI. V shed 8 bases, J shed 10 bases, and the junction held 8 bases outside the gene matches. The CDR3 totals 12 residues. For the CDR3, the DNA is TGTGCCAGCTGTCGAGAGCGGGACGAGCAGTTCTTC. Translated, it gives CASCRERDEQFF.

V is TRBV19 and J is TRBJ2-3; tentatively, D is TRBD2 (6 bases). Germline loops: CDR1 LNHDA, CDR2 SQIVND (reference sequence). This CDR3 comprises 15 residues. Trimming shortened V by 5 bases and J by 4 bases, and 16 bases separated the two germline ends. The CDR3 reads CASSVSSWGADTQYF. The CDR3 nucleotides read TGTGCCAGTAGTGTCTCTAGTTGGGGGGCAGATACGCAGTATTTT.

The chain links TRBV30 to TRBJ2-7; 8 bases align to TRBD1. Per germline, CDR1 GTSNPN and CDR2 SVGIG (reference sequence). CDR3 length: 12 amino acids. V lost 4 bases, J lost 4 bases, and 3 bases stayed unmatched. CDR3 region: CAWTGGGYEQYF. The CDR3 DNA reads TGTGCCTGGACAGGGGGCGGGTACGAGCAGTACTTC.

This CDR3 reads CASTSSGGSKWGELFF. In DNA, the CDR3 is TGTGCCAGCACCTCCTCGGGAGGGAGTAAGTGGGGGGAGCTGTTTTTT. The genes are TRBV28 and TRBJ2-2; 8 bases align to TRBD2. This CDR3 region has 16 residues. Per the germline V gene, CDR1 is MDHEN and CDR2 is SYDVKM. Losses at the gene ends were 7 bases for V and 8 bases for J; bases not matched to a gene: 15.

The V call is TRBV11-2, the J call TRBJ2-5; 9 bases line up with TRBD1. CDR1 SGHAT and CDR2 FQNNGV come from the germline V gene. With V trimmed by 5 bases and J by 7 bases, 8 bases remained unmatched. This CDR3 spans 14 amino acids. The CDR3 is CASSPGQGYGTQYF. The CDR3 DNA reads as TGTGCCAGCAGCCCGGGACAGGGTTACGGGACCCAGTACTTC.

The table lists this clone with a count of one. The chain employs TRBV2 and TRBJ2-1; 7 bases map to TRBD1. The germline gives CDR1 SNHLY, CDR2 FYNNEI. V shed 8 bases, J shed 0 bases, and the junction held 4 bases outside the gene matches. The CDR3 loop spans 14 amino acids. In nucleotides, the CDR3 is TGTGCCAGCCATGGGGACAGCTCCTACAATGAGCAGTTCTTC. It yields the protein CASHGDSSYNEQFF.

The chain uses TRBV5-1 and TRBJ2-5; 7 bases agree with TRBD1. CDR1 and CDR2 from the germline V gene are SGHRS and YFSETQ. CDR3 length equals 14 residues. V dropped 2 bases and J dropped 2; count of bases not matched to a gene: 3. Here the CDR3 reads CASSFGTAQETQYF. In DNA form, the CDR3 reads TGCGCCAGCAGCTTCGGGACAGCGCAAGAGACCCAGTACTTC.

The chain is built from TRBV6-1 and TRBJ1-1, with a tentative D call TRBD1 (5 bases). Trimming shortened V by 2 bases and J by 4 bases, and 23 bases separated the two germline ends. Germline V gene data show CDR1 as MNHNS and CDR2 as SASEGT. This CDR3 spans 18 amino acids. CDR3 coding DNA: TGTGCCAGCAGTGAAAGGGGTGGTGGGAAGGAGTTGGGCACTGAAGCTTTCTTT. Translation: CASSERGGGKELGTEAFF.

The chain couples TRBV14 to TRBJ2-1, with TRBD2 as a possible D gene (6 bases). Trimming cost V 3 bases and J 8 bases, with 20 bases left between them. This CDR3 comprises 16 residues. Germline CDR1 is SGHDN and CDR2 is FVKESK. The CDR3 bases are TGTGCCAGCAGCCAGCACGATAGCCTTTGGGGGGATGAGCAGTTCTTC. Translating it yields CASSQHDSLWGDEQFF.

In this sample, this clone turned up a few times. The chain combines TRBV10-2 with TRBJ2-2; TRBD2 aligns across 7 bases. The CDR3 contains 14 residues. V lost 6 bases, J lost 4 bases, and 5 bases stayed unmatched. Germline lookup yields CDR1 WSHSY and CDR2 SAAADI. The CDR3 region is CASSYSGATGELFF. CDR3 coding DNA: TGCGCCAGCAGCTACAGCGGGGCCACCGGGGAGCTGTTTTTT.

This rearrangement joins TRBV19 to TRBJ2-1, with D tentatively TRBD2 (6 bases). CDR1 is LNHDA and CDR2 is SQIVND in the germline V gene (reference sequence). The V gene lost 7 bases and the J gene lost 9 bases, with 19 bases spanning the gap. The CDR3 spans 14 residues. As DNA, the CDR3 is TGTGCCAGTATGGACTACCCCCAATCTGTTGAGCAGTTCTTC. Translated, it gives CASMDYPQSVEQFF.